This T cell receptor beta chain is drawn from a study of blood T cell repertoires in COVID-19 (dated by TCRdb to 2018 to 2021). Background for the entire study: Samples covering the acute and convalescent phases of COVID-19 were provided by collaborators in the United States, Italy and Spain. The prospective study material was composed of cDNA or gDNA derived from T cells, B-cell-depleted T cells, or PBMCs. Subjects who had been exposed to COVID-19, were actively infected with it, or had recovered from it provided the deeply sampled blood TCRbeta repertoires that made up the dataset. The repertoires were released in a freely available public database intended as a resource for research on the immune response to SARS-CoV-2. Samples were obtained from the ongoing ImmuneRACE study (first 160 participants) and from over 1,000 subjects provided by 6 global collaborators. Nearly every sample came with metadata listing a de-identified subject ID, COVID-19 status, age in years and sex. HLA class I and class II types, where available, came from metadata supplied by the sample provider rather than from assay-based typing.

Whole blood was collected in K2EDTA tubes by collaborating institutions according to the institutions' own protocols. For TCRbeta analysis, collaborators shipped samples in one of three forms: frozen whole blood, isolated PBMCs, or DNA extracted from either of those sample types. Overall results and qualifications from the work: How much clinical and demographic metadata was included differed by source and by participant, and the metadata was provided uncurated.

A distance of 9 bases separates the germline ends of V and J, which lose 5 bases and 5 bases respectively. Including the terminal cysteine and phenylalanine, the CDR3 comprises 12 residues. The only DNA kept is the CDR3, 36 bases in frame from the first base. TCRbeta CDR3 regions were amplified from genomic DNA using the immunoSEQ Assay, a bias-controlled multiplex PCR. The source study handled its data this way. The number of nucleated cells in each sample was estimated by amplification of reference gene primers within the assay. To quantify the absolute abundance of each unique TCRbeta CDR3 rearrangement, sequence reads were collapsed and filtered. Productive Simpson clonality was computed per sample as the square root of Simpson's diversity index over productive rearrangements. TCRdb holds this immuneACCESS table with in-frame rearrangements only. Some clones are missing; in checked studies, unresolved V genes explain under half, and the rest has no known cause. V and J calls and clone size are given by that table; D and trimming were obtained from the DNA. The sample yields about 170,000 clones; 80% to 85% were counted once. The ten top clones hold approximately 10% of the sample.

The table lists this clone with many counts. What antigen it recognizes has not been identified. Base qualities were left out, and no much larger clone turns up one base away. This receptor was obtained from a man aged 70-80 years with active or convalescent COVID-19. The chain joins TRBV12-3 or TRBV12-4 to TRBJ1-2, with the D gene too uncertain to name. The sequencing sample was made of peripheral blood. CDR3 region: CASSMVRYGYTF. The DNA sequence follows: TGTGCCAGCAGTATGGTCCGGTATGGCTACACCTTC.